The 7 T cell receptor beta chains reported below all come from one sample, sequenced in a study of blood T cell repertoires in COVID-19. Sequencing used immunoSEQ multiplex PCR; TCRdb keeps in-frame clones, though not all of them. The repertoire includes roughly 190,000 clones, more than 75% of them detected once, and roughly 17% sits in the top ten. The source material was PBMCs or T cells enriched from blood (not recorded which). Receptors were obtained from a woman between 45 and 60 years old with acute COVID-19.

Note on this clone: The same CDR3 also results from other DNA sequences found in this sample. This rearrangement joins TRBV7-8 to TRBJ2-3; D remains unclear. The CDR3 runs 12 residues. Trimming removed 2 bases at V and 2 bases at J, with 2 bases between. Germline lookup yields CDR1 SGHVS and CDR2 FQNEAQ. The CDR3 reads CASSLYTDTQYF. DNA for the CDR3: TGTGCCAGCAGCTTATACACAGATACGCAGTATTTT.

V and J are TRBV5-1 and TRBJ2-5; maybe TRBD1 (6 bases). The CDR3 contains 14 residues. The V and J ends lost 2 bases and 4 bases respectively, with 12 bases between them. Germline V CDR1 and CDR2: SGHRS, YFSETQ. The CDR3 sequence: CASSFPQGTETQYF. The CDR3 DNA reads as TGCGCCAGCAGCTTCCCACAGGGAACAGAGACCCAGTACTTC.

This clone was detected only a few times. The V gene is TRBV7-9, the J gene TRBJ2-3; the D is unclear. V was trimmed by 1 base and J by 0 bases, leaving 17 bases between them. The germline V gene encodes CDR1 SEHNR and CDR2 FQNEAQ (reference sequence). CDR3 length: 18 amino acids. The CDR3 spells CASSLDFGSTASTDTQYF. DNA of the CDR3: TGTGCCAGCAGCTTAGACTTCGGGTCGACGGCTAGCACAGATACGCAGTATTTT.

The chain is built from TRBV5-1 and TRBJ1-3, with D possibly being TRBD1 (6 bases). The germline gives CDR1 SGHRS, CDR2 YFSETQ. The V end was cut by 4 bases, the J end by 0 bases, with 14 bases between. The CDR3 contains 16 residues. CDR3 sequence (DNA): TGCGCCAGCAGCGAGGGACATGAAACCTCTGGAAACACCATATATTTT. The encoded protein is CASSEGHETSGNTIYF. Together with reference TRBV5-1 and TRBJ1-3, the CDR3 gives the full variable domain: KAGVTQTPRYLIKTRGQQVTLSCSPISGHRSVSWYQQTPGQGLQFLFEYFSETQRNKGNFPGRFSGRQFSNSRSEMNVSTLELGDSALYLCASSEGHETSGNTIYFGEGSWLTVV.

This clone has a handful of counts. This chain uses TRBV12-3 or TRBV12-4 with TRBJ2-2; no clear D gene. This CDR3 is built from 11 residues. The V and J ends lost 6 bases and 4 bases respectively, with 3 bases between them. The CDR3 bases are TGTGCCAGCAGGAGCACCGGGGAGCTGTTTTTT. It translates to CASRSTGELFF.

This chain joins TRBV5-4 and TRBJ2-5; 12 bases map to TRBD1. The CDR3 runs 16 residues. V gave up 5 bases and J gave up 4 bases; unmatched junction bases: 9. Germline V CDR1 and CDR2: SGHNT, YYREEE (reference sequence). The CDR3 spells CASSPTGTGGRETQYF. CDR3 bases: TGTGCCAGCAGTCCGACCGGGACAGGGGGCCGAGAGACCCAGTACTTC.

This chain connects TRBV19 to TRBJ2-3, with D unclear. Trimming took 3 bases from V and 0 from J, leaving 13 bases between them. Per germline, CDR1 LNHDA and CDR2 SQIVND (reference sequence). CDR3 size: 16 residues. As DNA, the CDR3 is TGTGCCAGTAGTATCATGTCCCAGTACAGCACAGATACGCAGTATTTT. Residues: CASSIMSQYSTDTQYF.